These 10 T cell receptor beta chains were all obtained from the same sample, sequenced in a study of blood T cell repertoires in COVID-19. Measured with immunoSEQ multiplex PCR; TCRdb has only the in-frame clones, and not every one. Here the sample spans approximately 300,000 clones, about 89% being singletons. Material: peripheral blood. The receptor set was obtained from a man in his late teens or twenties who had recovered from COVID-19.

The rearrangement uses TRBV18 and TRBJ2-7; 11 nucleotides align to TRBD2. The CDR3 extends over 14 amino acids. CDR1 KGHSH and CDR2 LQKENI come from the germline V gene. The V segment lost 6 bases and the J segment 5 bases; nucleotides outside the gene matches: 6. The CDR3 bases are TGTGCCAGCTCCTCACTAGCGGGAGACAACGAGCAGTACTTC. The encoded protein is CASSSLAGDNEQYF.

The gene calls are TRBV30 and TRBJ1-1; 7 nucleotides line up with TRBD1. The CDR3 contains 16 residues. V lost 0 bases and J lost 1; bases outside the gene matches: 8. Germline V gives CDR1 GTSNPN, CDR2 SVGIG (reference sequence). CDR3 in amino acids: CAWSVSRTGGNTEAFF. DNA for the CDR3: TGTGCCTGGAGTGTCTCCCGGACAGGTGGGAACACTGAAGCTTTCTTT.

The chain joins TRBV10-1 to TRBJ2-1; 12 bases are a match to TRBD2. Germline lookup yields CDR1 WNHNN and CDR2 SYGVQD (reference sequence). V was pared by 0 bases and J by 0 bases, with 0 bases of the junction left unmatched. The CDR3 is made up of 17 amino acids. CDR3 protein: CASSESGLAGSYNEQFF. CDR3 bases: TGCGCCAGCAGTGAGTCGGGACTAGCGGGCTCCTACAATGAGCAGTTCTTC.

As to this clone: Other DNA sequences within the sample encode an identical CDR3. The CDR3 loop is CASSIEGGRGETQYF. The DNA for the CDR3 is TGTGCCAGTAGTATAGAGGGGGGGCGCGGAGAGACCCAGTACTTC. The chain carries TRBV19 and TRBJ2-5, with D perhaps matching TRBD2 (7 bases). The CDR3 contains 15 residues. Trimming shortened V by 0 bases and J by 4 bases, and 12 bases separated the two germline ends. Germline V gene sequence: CDR1 LNHDA, CDR2 SQIVND (reference sequence). Supplemented by reference TRBV19 and TRBJ2-5, the full variable domain reads DGGITQSPKYLFRKEGQNVTLSCEQNLNHDAMYWYRQDPGQGLRLIYYSQIVNDFQKGDIAEGYSVSREKKESFPLTVTSAQKNPTAFYLCASSIEGGRGETQYFGPGTRLLVL.

This clone was counted a single time. The chain couples TRBV6-5 to TRBJ1-2, with 8 bases identical to TRBD1. The length of the CDR3 is 15 residues. Germline V lookup: CDR1 MNHEY, CDR2 SVGAGI. After removal of 8 bases from V and 3 bases from J, the junction contained 11 bases not matched to a gene. CDR3 bases: TGTGCCAGCCGCGGACAGGGCCCCTCCTACTATGGCTACACCTTC. Its translation is CASRGQGPSYYGYTF.

Worth noting for this clone: The sample has other DNA sequences that encode this CDR3 too. The chain combines TRBV7-9 with TRBJ1-1, with a weak D call TRBD1 (5 bases). Germline CDR1 reads SEHNR; CDR2 reads FQNEAQ (reference sequence). The CDR3 runs to 12 residues. Trimming shortened V by 5 bases and J by 5 bases, and 9 bases separated the two germline ends. The CDR3 here is CASSPRGTEAFF. CDR3 bases: TGTGCCAGCAGCCCCCGGGGGACTGAAGCTTTCTTT.

The chain uses TRBV7-8 and TRBJ2-5; 8 nucleotides match TRBD2. Losses at the gene ends were 1 base for V and 0 bases for J; bases not matched to a gene: 4. CDR1 is SGHVS and CDR2 is FQNEAQ in the germline V gene. The CDR3 runs to 16 residues. The CDR3 coding sequence is TGTGCCAGCAGCTTAGTATCACTAGCGGACCAAGAGACCCAGTACTTC. Its translation is CASSLVSLADQETQYF.

The chain recombines TRBV12-5 with TRBJ1-1; D ambiguous. Germline V gene sequence: CDR1 LGHNT, CDR2 FRNRAP. V lost 6 bases and J lost 0, with 5 bases in between. This CDR3 region has 12 residues. The CDR3 reads CASGQVNTEAFF. The CDR3 nucleotides are TGTGCTAGTGGCCAGGTGAACACTGAAGCTTTCTTT.

The chain couples TRBV5-1 to TRBJ2-3; unclear D gene. Trimming took 0 bases from V and 2 from J, leaving 7 bases between them. In germline, CDR1 is SGHRS, CDR2 YFSETQ. CDR3 size: 14 residues. The DNA for the CDR3 is TGCGCCAGCAGCTTGGGGGCAGCCACAGATACGCAGTATTTT. Protein: CASSLGAATDTQYF.

CDR3 in amino acids: CASSPPQGNQPQHF. The CDR3, as DNA: TGTGCCAGCTCACCACCCCAGGGTAATCAGCCCCAGCATTTT. The rearrangement links TRBV18 to TRBJ1-5, with a possible D match to TRBD1 (5 bases). V was shortened by 0 bases and J by 4 bases, with 7 bases between the two germline ends. The CDR3 has 14 residues. CDR1 and CDR2 from the germline V gene are KGHSH and LQKENI.